Below, one T cell receptor (beta chain) is given with its context. Its antigen is undetermined. A much larger clone differs from this one at a single base, so this may be a read error. TCR beta cDNA was reverse-transcribed from approximately 0.45 ug of total RNA. The reaction used a constant-region primer and ProtoScript II reverse transcriptase. The TCR beta library was amplified through three nested multiplex PCR rounds in a modified ARM-PCR procedure. TRBV1-TRBV30 forward primers and a C-beta reverse primer were used in the first two PCR rounds, which each ran for about 10 cycles. MiXCR was run by TCRdb on the multiplex PCR reads, yielding one entry per CDR3 protein. There are around 80,000 distinct CDR3 sequences in the sample; approximately 70% occur only once, and roughly 19% lies in the top ten. This sample stems from a study of tumor-infiltrating lymphocytes in primary liver carcinoma. Study-level findings and limits: Overlap in tumor-adjacent and tumor-blood pairs fell below that of tumor region pairs. Present in all five tumor regions were only about 7-25% of the top clones.

The CDR3 totals 13 residues. The germline V gene encodes CDR1 SGHKS and CDR2 YYEKEE (reference sequence). Investigators took RNA and DNA out together from about 21-30 mg of unsorted bulk tissue. Cases comprised patients with primary liver carcinoma who received surgical resection. These patients lived with chronic HBV infection and had never been treated. The material sequenced was liver tumor tissue from sampling region 1. Subset defined: tumor region T1, superior pole. The sequence was obtained from a man aged 35 to 55 with primary liver carcinoma and hepatitis B virus infection. The chain is built from TRBV5-5 and TRBJ2-2, with D unresolved. This CDR3 reads CANSLENTGELFF. The CDR3 DNA reads TGTGCCAACAGCTTAGAAAACACCGGGGAGCTGTTTTTT.